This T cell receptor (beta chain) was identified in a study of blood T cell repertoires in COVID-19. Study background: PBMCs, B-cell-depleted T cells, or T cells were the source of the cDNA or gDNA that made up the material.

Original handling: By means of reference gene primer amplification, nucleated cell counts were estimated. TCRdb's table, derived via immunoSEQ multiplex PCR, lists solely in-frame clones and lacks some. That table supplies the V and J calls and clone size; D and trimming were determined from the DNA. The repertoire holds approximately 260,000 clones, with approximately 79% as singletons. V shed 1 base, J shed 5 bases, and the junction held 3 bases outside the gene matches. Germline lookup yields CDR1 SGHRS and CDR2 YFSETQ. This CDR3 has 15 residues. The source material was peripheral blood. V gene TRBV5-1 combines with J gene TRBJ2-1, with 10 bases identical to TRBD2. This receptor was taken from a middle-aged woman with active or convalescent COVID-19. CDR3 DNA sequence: TGCGCCAGCAGCTTGCCAGCGGGGGGGAACAATGAGCAGTTCTTC. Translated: CASSLPAGGNNEQFF.